This paragraph covers one T cell receptor beta chain sequence. Its antigen is still unknown. TCRdb keeps only in-frame clones here, not all; method: immunoSEQ multiplex PCR. Seen here are 55,000 to 70,000 clones, over 70% observed once, and the top ten hold about a tenth. The sample originates from a study of lymphopenia after photon versus proton radiotherapy. Study-wide findings and caveats: Larger post-nadir TCR diversity loss correlated inversely with survival in deceased patients. Post-nadir diversity loss with photons came from oligoclonal expansion, particularly CD8+ Temra cells. Proton therapy kept repertoires fairly stable, unlike photons, which gained effector/memory cells. Better survival with proton therapy was suggested as possible, not demonstrated.

Germline lookup yields CDR1 SGHVS and CDR2 FNYEAQ. V was pared by 0 bases and J by 7 bases, with 4 bases of the junction left unmatched. CDR3 length: 15 residues. The receptor comes from a man older than 75 with esophageal cancer. The sample was peripheral blood, taken from a patient treated with proton-based radiotherapy. V and J are TRBV7-6 and TRBJ2-2, with 8 nucleotides matching TRBD2. CDR3 DNA sequence: TGTGCCAGCAGCTTAGCGTTACTAGCGGTCGGGGAGCTGTTTTTT. It codes for CASSLALLAVGELFF.